The T cell receptor beta chain described here comes from a study of OX40 agonist ivuxolimab in advanced cancers. With regard to the full study: Ivuxolimab was an agonistic, fully human IgG2 monoclonal antibody directed against OX40 (CD134), a costimulatory receptor. In the dose-escalation cohort, around four fifths of patients were male, and the mean age was 60 years with a range of roughly 20 to 85. Partial responses were achieved by three dose-escalation patients, of whom one had hepatocellular carcinoma and two had cutaneous melanoma. Prior anti-PD-1, anti-PD-L1 or anti-CTLA-4 therapy was permitted, and checkpoint inhibitors had been received by about 37% of dose-escalation patients. Intravenous ivuxolimab was administered to patients every 2 weeks at six dose levels: 0.01, 0.1, 0.3, 1.5, 3 and 10 mg/kg. The point of sequencing TCRbeta in the periphery was to test whether ivuxolimab changed TCR sequence diversity and drove clonal T-cell expansion. Of the 50 to 55 patients in dose escalation, 19 had hepatocellular carcinoma, roughly 15 had melanoma, 9 had renal cell carcinoma and 9 had head and neck cancer. The monotherapy dose-escalation portion (N ≈ 56 patients) of the phase I ivuxolimab trial is reported in the paper.

The trial excluded patients who had a history of autoimmune disease or were on systemic immunosuppression. Peripheral blood for TCR sequencing was drawn from every dose cohort at baseline, at cycle 4 day 1 and at cycle 7 day 1. Samples came from an open-label, multicenter, first-in-human phase I dose-escalation trial of ivuxolimab. Adults with locally advanced or metastatic melanoma, renal cell carcinoma, hepatocellular carcinoma or head and neck squamous cell carcinoma were enrolled in the trial. Before TCR sequencing, CD4+ T cells and CD8+ T cells were sorted from peripheral blood as separate populations. Inclusive of the bounding cysteine and phenylalanine, the CDR3 is 16 residues long. Only the CDR3 portion is preserved as DNA: 48 bases, with reading frame beginning at the first base. Relative to germline, V is 4 bases shorter and J is 2 bases shorter, with 15 bases between their ends. Reading the germline V gene gives CDR1 SGHAT and CDR2 FQNNGV.

Concerning this clone itself: The target of this receptor is not known. Base-call qualities are not available, and no considerably larger clone is one nucleotide away.

Findings and caveats that apply to the study as a whole: In the 0.1-3.0 mg/kg groups, partial responders had among the lowest normalized peripheral clonal expansion, particularly in CD8+ T cells. The antigen specificity of the clonally expanded peripheral T cells was not determined. Clonal expansion of both CD4+ and CD8+ blood T cells was observed from baseline to week 6 at doses 0.1 to 3.0 mg/kg. After ivuxolimab, expanded clones were on average more numerous among CD8+ T cells than among CD4+ T cells. Low levels of normalized T-cell clonal expansion were also shown by some nonresponding patients.

Genomic DNA was extracted from sorted cells for sequencing of the TCRbeta CDR3 region. The immunoSEQ Assay was used to sequence the TCRbeta CDR3 regions. TCRdb retrieved this table from immuneACCESS and kept in-frame rearrangements only. Not all clones are present; in checked studies, unresolved V genes account for under half, and no reason is known for the remainder. This sample is represented by fewer than 85,000 clones; about 80% of them were singletons. Around 4.5% of the sample is in the top ten clones. The starting material was CD4+ or CD8+ T cells sorted from blood, obtained in a trial of the OX40 agonist ivuxolimab. The chain uses TRBV11-2 and TRBJ1-3, with TRBD1 as a weak D call on 5 bases. The sequence was collected from an adult with an advanced solid tumor such as melanoma, head and neck, liver or kidney cancer. The CDR3 reads as follows: CASSSWGGLAGNTIYF. The nucleotide sequence is given as TGTGCCAGCAGCTCTTGGGGGGGTTTAGCTGGAAACACCATATATTTT.